These 14 T cell receptor beta chains came from one sample sequenced in a study of blood T cell repertoires in COVID-19. Only in-frame clones appear in the TCRdb table, and some are missing; sequencing was by immunoSEQ multiplex PCR. The repertoire holds roughly 150,000 clones, with approximately 90% as singletons. The sequenced sample consisted of peripheral blood. Receptors originate from a man aged 18 to 30 with acute or convalescent COVID-19.

The chain uses TRBV30 and TRBJ1-1; 7 bases fit TRBD1. Germline assignment: CDR1 GTSNPN and CDR2 SVGIG (reference sequence). This CDR3 is built from 12 residues. V was pared by 5 bases and J by 6 bases, with 6 bases of the junction left unmatched. CDR3 sequence (DNA): TGTGCCTGGGGTACAGGGGTCGCTGAAGCTTTCTTT. Encoded protein: CAWGTGVAEAFF.

The chain uses TRBV10-3 and TRBJ1-4; 7 bases are shared with TRBD1. This CDR3 comprises 15 residues. CDR1 is ENHRY, CDR2 SYGVKD, per germline. The junction had 12 bases not matched to a gene; V was cut back by 11 bases and J by 3 bases. The CDR3 sequence: CASAEGAYANEKLFF. The CDR3 DNA sequence: TGTGCCTCCGCGGAGGGGGCTTACGCTAATGAAAAACTGTTTTTT.

This clone was observed a single time. The chain has TRBV6-5 and TRBJ1-1; tentative D call: TRBD1 (6 bases). CDR1 and CDR2 from the germline V gene are MNHEY and SVGAGI. Trimming removed 5 bases at V and 0 bases at J, with 10 bases between. This CDR3 region has 14 residues. The CDR3: CASSLDRLNTEAFF. The CDR3 nucleotides are TGTGCCAGCAGTCTAGACAGGTTGAACACTGAAGCTTTCTTT.

The chain joins TRBV19 to TRBJ2-1; TRBD1 is a possible D gene (5 bases). Trimming pared 7 bases from V and 0 bases from J, leaving 10 bases between. This CDR3 comprises 14 residues. Germline V lookup: CDR1 LNHDA, CDR2 SQIVND (reference sequence). DNA of the CDR3: TGTGCCAGTACGCATGGGGCCTCCTACAATGAGCAGTTCTTC. As protein: CASTHGASYNEQFF.

The J gene is TRBJ2-5, the V gene TRBV3-1 (or the pseudogene TRBV3-2); 9 bases agree with TRBD2. V was clipped by 1 base and J by 2 bases; unmatched bases: 5. From germline, CDR1 is LGHDT and CDR2 YNNKEL (reference sequence). There are 16 residues in the CDR3. For the CDR3, the DNA is TGTGCCAGCAGCCAAGTCGCGGGGGGGGGACAAGAGACCCAGTACTTC. Translated, it gives CASSQVAGGGQETQYF.

CDR3 region: CASSLVGRGRDTQYF. CDR3 in DNA: TGTGCCAGCAGCTTGGTTGGCAGGGGGCGGGATACGCAGTATTTT. The V and J genes are TRBV5-4 and TRBJ2-3; 8 positions match TRBD1. This CDR3 region has 15 residues. J lost 6 bases, V lost 0 bases, and 6 bases had no gene match. Germline CDR1 and CDR2: SGHNT and YYREEE (reference sequence).

This chain connects TRBV10-1 to TRBJ1-2; D unclear. Germline V CDR1 and CDR2: WNHNN, SYGVQD (reference sequence). The germline V and J ends were trimmed by 2 bases and 2 bases, with 6 bases remaining between them. This CDR3 has 13 amino acids. CDR3 protein: CASSERGNYGYTF. As DNA, the CDR3 is TGCGCCAGCAGTGAGCGAGGGAACTATGGCTACACCTTC.

The chain uses TRBV3-1 (or the pseudogene TRBV3-2) and TRBJ2-1; maybe TRBD1 (5 bases). Trimming stripped 0 bases from V and 9 bases from J, with 9 bases between. CDR1 LGHDT and CDR2 YNNKEL come from the germline V gene (reference sequence). This CDR3 spans 13 amino acids. The CDR3 DNA follows: TGTGCCAGCAGCCAAGATAGGGGAACTGAGCAGTTCTTC. Protein: CASSQDRGTEQFF.

The chain uses TRBV6-6 and TRBJ1-1; D gene unclear. V shed 2 bases and J shed 7 bases, with 14 bases lying between them. Looked up from germline, CDR1 is MNHNY and CDR2 is SVGAGI (reference sequence). This CDR3 spans 14 amino acids. This chain's CDR3 is CASSYGQALGEAFF. In DNA, the CDR3 is TGTGCCAGCAGTTACGGCCAGGCCCTCGGTGAAGCTTTCTTT.

The chain employs TRBV5-5 and TRBJ2-3, with 7 bases identical to TRBD2. Per germline, CDR1 SGHKS and CDR2 YYEKEE (reference sequence). The V and J ends lost 0 bases and 2 bases, in that order; junction bases with no gene match: 3. The CDR3 extends over 15 amino acids. Written as DNA, the CDR3 is TGTGCCAGCAGCTTGGGAGGGAGGGACACAGATACGCAGTATTTT. Amino acid sequence: CASSLGGRDTDTQYF.

This clone appeared once. The V gene is TRBV24-1, the J gene TRBJ2-1; D not certain. The CDR3 is made up of 11 amino acids. Trimming stripped 9 bases from V and 9 bases from J, with 11 bases between. The V gene's germline CDR1 is KGHDR and CDR2 SFDVKD. The CDR3 protein is CATQQTREQFF. The CDR3 DNA sequence: TGTGCCACCCAACAGACCCGTGAGCAGTTCTTC.

The chain uses TRBV6-5 and TRBJ1-1, with D hard to call. With 7 bases removed from V and 4 bases from J, the gap between germline ends came to 19 bases. CDR3 length equals 15 residues. Germline values: CDR1 MNHEY, CDR2 SVGAGI. The DNA for the CDR3 is TGTGCCAGCACTCAGCGGTGGGCCAACCCCACTGAAGCTTTCTTT. Translation: CASTQRWANPTEAFF.

The J gene is TRBJ2-2, the V gene TRBV19; D possibly corresponds to TRBD2 (5 bases). Germline V gene data show CDR1 as LNHDA and CDR2 as SQIVND (reference sequence). The CDR3 spans 14 residues. The germline V and J ends were trimmed by 5 bases and 5 bases, with 12 bases remaining between them. CDR3 sequence: CASSSRGSTGELFF. CDR3 DNA: TGTGCCAGTAGTTCCCGGGGTAGTACCGGGGAGCTGTTTTTT.

The CDR3 loop is CASERGAARETQYF. The CDR3 DNA reads as TGTGCCAGCGAGCGCGGGGCGGCCCGAGAGACCCAGTACTTC. The rearrangement joins TRBV2 to TRBJ2-5, with a weak D call TRBD2 (6 bases). Trimming removed 8 bases from V and 4 bases from J, with 17 bases in between. The germline V gene encodes CDR1 SNHLY and CDR2 FYNNEI. The length of the CDR3 is 14 residues.